These 22 T cell receptor beta chains were sequenced from one sample in a study of cytomegalovirus exposure and HLA in healthy donors (dated by TCRdb to the late 2010s). Library construction relied on the immunoSEQ multiplex PCR assay. For the multiplex PCR, a mixture combining 60 forward primers for TCR Vbeta segments and 13 reverse primers for TCR Jbeta segments was used. Imported from immuneACCESS, the table was reduced by TCRdb to in-frame sequences with V and J called. These copies leave out some clones; in studies compared against another copy, an unresolved V gene accounts for under half, and the cause of the remainder is not known. The sample records 90,000 to 150,000 clones, about three fifths of which are singletons. The leading ten clones occupy 9% to 10% of the sample. Source material: PBMCs. All receptors derive from a man in his forties or fifties in good health and CMV-seropositive.

The J gene is TRBJ2-7, the V gene TRBV27; 7 bases are shared with TRBD2. This CDR3 spans 14 amino acids. V lost 7 bases to trimming and J lost 2 bases; unmatched junction nucleotides: 8. CDR1 MNHEY and CDR2 SMNVEV come from the germline V gene (reference sequence). CDR3 protein: CASTLTSRPYEQYF. Written as DNA, the CDR3 is TGTGCCAGCACGCTGACTAGCCGACCCTACGAGCAGTACTTC.

V gene TRBV30 combines with J gene TRBJ2-1; 8 nucleotides match TRBD2. Germline V gene sequence: CDR1 GTSNPN, CDR2 SVGIG (reference sequence). CDR3 length: 15 amino acids. The J segment lost 8 bases and the V segment lost 0 bases, leaving 9 bases of the junction unmatched. The CDR3 nucleotides are TGTGCCTGGAGTGTATTCGGACTAGCCGTGGATGAGCAGTTCTTC. This codes for CAWSVFGLAVDEQFF.

The CDR3 DNA sequence: TGTGCCAGCGGGACAGGGGGCGACTATGGCTACACCTTC. Protein product: CASGTGGDYGYTF. This chain connects TRBV5-4 to TRBJ1-2; TRBD1 matches at 12 bases. The germline V gene has CDR1 SGHNT and CDR2 YYREEE (reference sequence). The CDR3 is 13 residues long. V was clipped by 7 bases and J by 3 bases; unmatched bases: 1.

This chain links TRBV30 with TRBJ1-1; D remains ambiguous. Germline V lookup: CDR1 GTSNPN, CDR2 SVGIG (reference sequence). The CDR3 is made up of 12 amino acids. Deletions cut 4 bases from V and 1 base from J, with 7 bases between. Here the CDR3 DNA reads TGTGCCTGGATTCCGAGGAACACTGAAGCTTTCTTT. This sequence encodes CAWIPRNTEAFF.

Remarks on this clone: Sequence at one end of the junction differs from germline and may be a read error. This chain connects TRBV7-9 to TRBJ1-6; no clear D gene. The CDR3 contains 12 residues. Per germline, CDR1 SEHNR and CDR2 FQNEAQ (reference sequence). In nucleotides, the CDR3 is TGTTCCAGCACCGTGGAGGCCTCACCCCTCCACTTT. It codes for CSSTVEASPLHF.

The CDR3 DNA reads as TGTGCCAGCAGTCGGGACAGGGATCGGGGCTACACCTTC. Translation gives CASSRDRDRGYTF. J is TRBJ1-2 and V is TRBV6-1; 9 bases agree with TRBD1. Losses at the gene ends were 5 bases for V and 8 bases for J; bases not matched to a gene: 6. Germline CDR1 MNHNS, CDR2 SASEGT. The CDR3 has 13 amino acids.

The rearrangement joins TRBV15 to TRBJ1-4; TRBD1 agrees at 9 bases. Trimming at V came to 0 bases and at J to 8 bases, leaving 7 bases not matched to a gene. The CDR3 loop spans 16 amino acids. Germline loops: CDR1 LNHNV, CDR2 YYDKDF (reference sequence). The CDR3 sequence: CATSRDSGQGLEKLFF. Written as DNA, the CDR3 is TGTGCCACCAGCAGAGATTCGGGACAGGGATTAGAAAAACTGTTTTTT. Complete variable domain (other parts from reference TRBV15 and TRBJ1-4): DAMVIQNPRYQVTQFGKPVTLSCSQTLNHNVMYWYQQKSSQAPKLLFHYYDKDFNNEADTPDNFQSRRPNTSFCFLDIRSPGLGDTAMYLCATSRDSGQGLEKLFFGSGTQLSVL.

The V call is TRBV7-3, the J call TRBJ2-2; 7 nucleotides line up with TRBD1. The CDR3 extends over 15 amino acids. V shed 4 bases and J 6 bases; nucleotides not matched to a gene: 8. In germline, CDR1 is SGHTA, CDR2 FQGTGA. For the CDR3, the DNA is TGTGCCAGCAGCTCGACAGGGACGAATGCCGGGGAGCTGTTTTTT. This encodes CASSSTGTNAGELFF.

The chain has TRBV19 and TRBJ1-5, with 10 bases aligning to TRBD1. The CDR3 extends over 14 amino acids. Trimming took 5 bases from V and 6 from J; bases not matched to a gene: 4. Per germline, CDR1 LNHDA and CDR2 SQIVND (reference sequence). The CDR3 coding sequence is TGTGCCAGTAGTGCGGGACAGGGGAGTCAGCCCCAGCATTTT. Amino acid sequence: CASSAGQGSQPQHF. Full variable domain (rest looked up from reference TRBV19 and TRBJ1-5): DGGITQSPKYLFRKEGQNVTLSCEQNLNHDAMYWYRQDPGQGLRLIYYSQIVNDFQKGDIAEGYSVSREKKESFPLTVTSAQKNPTAFYLCASSAGQGSQPQHFGDGTRLSIL.

The CDR3 is CSAKSGGETQYF. For the CDR3, the DNA is TGCAGCGCAAAGTCAGGAGGGGAGACCCAGTACTTC. V usage is TRBV29-1 and J usage is TRBJ2-5; tentative D call: TRBD2 (6 bases). V was clipped by 7 bases and J by 5 bases, with 14 bases between them. CDR3 size: 12 residues. Germline CDR1 and CDR2: SQVTM and ANQGSEA.

The genes are TRBV4-2 and TRBJ2-3; 15 bases line up with TRBD2. Trimming took 3 bases from V and 4 from J; bases not matched to a gene: 14. This CDR3 comprises 20 residues. Germline CDR1 reads LGHNA; CDR2 reads YNFKEQ. CDR3 region: CASSQGLAGGPTRAPDTQYF. The CDR3, as DNA: TGTGCCAGCAGCCAGGGACTAGCGGGAGGACCGACCCGTGCTCCAGATACGCAGTATTTT.

A few counts support this clone. The rearrangement joins TRBV7-9 to TRBJ1-4; D uncertain. From germline, CDR1 is SEHNR and CDR2 FQNEAQ (reference sequence). This CDR3 is 12 amino acids long. V was clipped by 5 bases and J by 4 bases, with 5 bases between them. The CDR3 DNA reads as TGTGCCAGCAGCCGGTATAATGAAAAACTGTTTTTT. Translation gives CASSRYNEKLFF.

CDR3 in amino acids: CASSRRDRGSGNTIYF. The CDR3, as DNA: TGTGCCAGCAGCCGCCGGGACAGGGGTTCTGGAAACACCATATATTTT. This chain uses TRBV11-1 with TRBJ1-3; 10 nucleotides align to TRBD1. The CDR3 is 16 residues long. V was pared by 5 bases and J by 1 base, with 5 bases of the junction left unmatched. Germline V CDR1 and CDR2: SGHAT, FQDESV (reference sequence).

The count of this clone is one. V usage is TRBV28 and J usage is TRBJ2-7; 8 bases map to TRBD1. The CDR3 extends over 14 amino acids. V trimming: 5 bases; J trimming: 3 bases; junction bases outside the gene matches: 6. From germline, CDR1 is MDHEN and CDR2 SYDVKM. This CDR3 is CASSPPGQVYEQYF. DNA for the CDR3: TGTGCCAGCAGTCCCCCGGGACAGGTCTACGAGCAGTACTTC.

The chain couples TRBV19 to TRBJ2-3; 10 nucleotides align to TRBD2. Trimming cost V 4 bases and J 1 base; bases outside gene matches: 8. Germline V CDR1 and CDR2: LNHDA, SQIVND (reference sequence). The CDR3 totals 17 residues. In DNA, the CDR3 is TGTGCCAGTAGTACTATTTCCGGGACTAGCGGCACAGATACGCAGTATTTT. It encodes CASSTISGTSGTDTQYF.

The V gene is TRBV2, the J gene TRBJ1-6; 7 bases line up with TRBD1. CDR3 length equals 17 residues. CDR1 is SNHLY and CDR2 is FYNNEI in the germline V gene. V dropped 2 bases and J dropped 4; count of bases not matched to a gene: 8. The CDR3 is CASSEMGQQDYNSPLHF. CDR3 bases: TGTGCCAGCAGTGAAATGGGACAGCAAGATTATAATTCACCCCTCCACTTT.

The genes are TRBV28 and TRBJ2-7, with D possibly TRBD1 on 5 matching bases. The CDR3 extends over 12 amino acids. Germline values: CDR1 MDHEN, CDR2 SYDVKM. Deletions cut 6 bases from V and 3 bases from J, with 9 bases between. This chain's CDR3 is CASSLDSYEQYF. As DNA, the CDR3 is TGTGCCAGCAGCCTTGACAGCTACGAGCAGTACTTC.

The V gene is TRBV29-1, the J gene TRBJ2-3; TRBD1 agrees at 8 bases. The CDR3 is made up of 12 amino acids. CDR1 is SQVTM and CDR2 is ANQGSEA in the germline V gene. V lost 4 bases, J lost 6 bases, and 3 bases stayed unmatched. CDR3 residues: CSVAGGRDTQYF. The CDR3 DNA reads TGCAGCGTTGCAGGGGGCCGGGATACGCAGTATTTT.

This clone was counted only a few times. The chain uses TRBV19 and TRBJ1-4; 9 bases map to TRBD1. J gave up 7 bases and V 7 bases, and 7 bases lay outside the gene matches. CDR3 length equals 14 residues. In germline, CDR1 is LNHDA, CDR2 SQIVND (reference sequence). The CDR3 spells CASTSGTGSEKLFF. CDR3 sequence (DNA): TGTGCCAGTACCTCGGGGACAGGGAGTGAAAAACTGTTTTTT. Full variable domain (outside the CDR3, taken from reference TRBV19 and TRBJ1-4): DGGITQSPKYLFRKEGQNVTLSCEQNLNHDAMYWYRQDPGQGLRLIYYSQIVNDFQKGDIAEGYSVSREKKESFPLTVTSAQKNPTAFYLCASTSGTGSEKLFFGSGTQLSVL.

In this sample, this clone turned up a few times. The V and J genes are TRBV7-9 and TRBJ2-3, with 7 positions matching TRBD2. The junction had 5 bases not matched to a gene; V was cut back by 11 bases and J by 0 bases. The CDR3 spans 13 residues. The germline V gene encodes CDR1 SEHNR and CDR2 FQNEAQ (reference sequence). The CDR3 nucleotides read TGTGCCGGGGATAGCGGGAGCACAGATACGCAGTATTTT. This sequence encodes CAGDSGSTDTQYF.

This clone was observed a handful of times. This chain uses TRBV27 with TRBJ1-3; no firm D call. The CDR3 totals 17 residues. V was clipped by 9 bases and J by 2 bases, with 23 bases between them. Germline V gene lookup returns CDR1 MNHEY and CDR2 SMNVEV (reference sequence). This chain's CDR3 is CASSEPAKVYAGNTIYF. The CDR3 nucleotides read TGTGCCAGTTCGGAGCCAGCCAAAGTATACGCTGGAAACACCATATATTTT.

The V gene is TRBV18, the J gene TRBJ1-1; D is perhaps TRBD1 (6 bases). CDR3 size: 15 residues. Trimming pared 0 bases from V and 3 bases from J, leaving 11 bases between. The germline gives CDR1 KGHSH, CDR2 LQKENI. CDR3 nucleotide sequence: TGTGCCAGCTCACCACCGGGGGCCCAAGACACTGAAGCTTTCTTT. Residues: CASSPPGAQDTEAFF.